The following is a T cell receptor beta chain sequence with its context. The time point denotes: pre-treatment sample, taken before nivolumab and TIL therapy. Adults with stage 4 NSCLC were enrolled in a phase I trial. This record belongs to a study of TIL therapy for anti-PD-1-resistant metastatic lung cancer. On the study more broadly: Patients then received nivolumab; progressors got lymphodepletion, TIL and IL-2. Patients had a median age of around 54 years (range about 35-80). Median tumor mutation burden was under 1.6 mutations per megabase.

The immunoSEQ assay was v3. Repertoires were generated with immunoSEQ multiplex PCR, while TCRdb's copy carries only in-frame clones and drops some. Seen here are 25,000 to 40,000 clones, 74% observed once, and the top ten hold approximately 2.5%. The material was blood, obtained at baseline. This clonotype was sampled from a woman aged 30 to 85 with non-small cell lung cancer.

The CDR3 here is CASSLGRRNTIYF. In DNA, the CDR3 is TGTGCCAGCAGCTTAGGTAGAAGAAACACCATATATTTT. This chain joins TRBV7-9 and TRBJ1-3; D unclear. Germline-derived CDR1 and CDR2 are SEHNR and FQNEAQ (reference sequence). This CDR3 has 13 amino acids. The V gene lost 1 base and the J gene lost 5 bases, with 6 bases spanning the gap.